This entry lists 17 T cell receptor beta chains sequenced from one sample in a study of blood T cell repertoires in COVID-19. Clones were sequenced by immunoSEQ multiplex PCR, and TCRdb holds only the in-frame ones, with some missing. The sample yields over 400,000 clones, approximately 88% seen once. The specimen sequenced was peripheral blood. Source of these receptors: a woman aged 50 to 65 with COVID-19, enrolled during active disease.

The chain joins TRBV19 to TRBJ1-6; possible D gene TRBD1, 5 bases. The CDR3 has 18 residues. Germline CDR1 is LNHDA and CDR2 is SQIVND (reference sequence). V lost 3 bases to trimming and J lost 7 bases, with 22 bases between them. The CDR3 nucleotides read TGTGCCAGTAGTATTCTTCCGGTCGGGGGACGGATAAATTCACCCCTCCACTTT. This gives the protein CASSILPVGGRINSPLHF.

This clone was seen only once. The chain joins TRBV14 to TRBJ2-5; weak D call: TRBD1 (6 bases). Looked up from germline, CDR1 is SGHDN and CDR2 is FVKESK. CDR3 length: 13 residues. The germline V and J ends were trimmed by 1 base and 10 bases, with 13 bases remaining between them. Here the CDR3 reads CASSQAGTYGQYF. The CDR3 DNA sequence: TGTGCCAGCAGCCAAGCCGGGACATATGGCCAGTACTTC.

This clone was recorded once. The chain recombines TRBV30 with TRBJ1-2, with D tentatively TRBD1 (6 bases). CDR3 size: 14 residues. V lost 3 bases and J lost 7, with 18 bases in between. From germline, CDR1 is GTSNPN and CDR2 SVGIG (reference sequence). Written as DNA, the CDR3 is TGTGCCTGGAGCTCGGTACAGGGCACAGTTGGCTACACCTTC. Translating it yields CAWSSVQGTVGYTF.

This clone was detected only a few times. The CDR3 sequence is CASSQSTGWSGYTF. CDR3 DNA sequence: TGTGCCAGCAGCCAATCAACAGGGTGGAGTGGCTACACCTTC. This sequence joins TRBV3-1 (or the pseudogene TRBV3-2) and TRBJ1-2; a possible D gene is TRBD1 (6 bases). Deletions cut 2 bases from V and 7 bases from J, with 14 bases between. CDR1 and CDR2 (germline): LGHDT, YNNKEL (reference sequence). The CDR3 sequence is 14 residues long.

V gene TRBV6-1 combines with J gene TRBJ2-7, with 10 bases that match TRBD2. The V and J ends lost 2 bases and 6 bases, in that order; junction bases with no gene match: 4. Germline values: CDR1 MNHNS, CDR2 SASEGT. CDR3 length: 14 residues. CDR3 loop: CASSELGTSVEQYF. The CDR3 DNA reads as TGTGCCAGCAGTGAACTTGGGACTAGCGTCGAGCAGTACTTC.

This rearrangement joins TRBV5-5 to TRBJ2-1, with a possible D match to TRBD2 (5 bases). Trimming took 4 bases from V and 6 from J, leaving 14 bases between them. The CDR3 loop spans 14 amino acids. CDR1 SGHKS and CDR2 YYEKEE come from the germline V gene (reference sequence). The CDR3 DNA follows: TGTGCCAGCAGCGGGCCTCAGAGGGCCAATGAGCAGTTCTTC. Amino acids: CASSGPQRANEQFF.

The chain combines TRBV6-2 or TRBV6-3 with TRBJ1-4; D gene ambiguous. This CDR3 contains 14 residues. V lost 6 bases and J 8 bases, leaving 16 bases between the germline ends. The germline CDR1 and CDR2 sequences are MNHEY and SVGEGT. CDR3 sequence: CASSEPPGVEKLFF. As DNA, the CDR3 is TGTGCCAGCAGCGAGCCACCCGGGGTCGAAAAACTGTTTTTT.

The chain uses TRBV24-1 and TRBJ2-3; 7 positions match TRBD2. V was clipped by 6 bases and J by 3 bases; unmatched bases: 5. CDR1 KGHDR and CDR2 SFDVKD come from the germline V gene. The CDR3 loop spans 14 amino acids. This CDR3 reads CATSHGGGTDTQYF. The CDR3 coding sequence is TGTGCCACCAGTCATGGGGGGGGGACAGATACGCAGTATTTT.

The chain joins TRBV2 to TRBJ1-1; maybe TRBD1 (6 bases). Trimming shortened V by 6 bases and J by 4 bases, and 18 bases separated the two germline ends. This CDR3 has 15 amino acids. The germline V gene encodes CDR1 SNHLY and CDR2 FYNNEI. CDR3 nucleotide sequence: TGTGCCAGCAGCGACTACAGGACAGAGGGCACTGAAGCTTTCTTT. This encodes CASSDYRTEGTEAFF.

This chain links TRBV12-5 with TRBJ2-1, with D perhaps matching TRBD2 (5 bases). Trimming shortened V by 5 bases and J by 4 bases, and 15 bases separated the two germline ends. The V gene's germline CDR1 is LGHNT and CDR2 FRNRAP. The CDR3 consists of 15 residues. The CDR3 here is CASGPGGQVYNEQFF. The CDR3 DNA reads as TGTGCTAGTGGTCCGGGCGGGCAGGTTTACAATGAGCAGTTCTTC.

The chain couples TRBV5-1 to TRBJ1-2; 9 bases align to TRBD1. After removal of 4 bases from V and 5 bases from J, the junction contained 15 bases not matched to a gene. From germline, CDR1 is SGHRS and CDR2 YFSETQ. This CDR3 contains 17 residues. The CDR3 bases are TGCGCCAGCAGCAAAGGTGGAAACAGGGGACAGGGATATGGCTACACCTTC. Amino acids: CASSKGGNRGQGYGYTF.

This rearrangement joins TRBV30 to TRBJ1-1, with 9 positions matching TRBD1. Germline lookup yields CDR1 GTSNPN and CDR2 SVGIG (reference sequence). There are 13 residues in the CDR3. The V gene end was trimmed by 4 bases and the J gene end by 5 bases; junction bases not matched to a gene: 5. Here the CDR3 DNA reads TGTGCCTGGAAGGGACAGGGTCGGACTGAAGCTTTCTTT. Protein sequence: CAWKGQGRTEAFF.

This rearrangement joins TRBV12-3 or TRBV12-4 to TRBJ1-5, with D possibly matching TRBD1 (5 bases). Trimming shortened V by 6 bases and J by 9 bases, and 15 bases separated the two germline ends. This CDR3 contains 13 residues. The CDR3 DNA is TGTGCCAGCAGCCATCACCCTGACAGGCCCCAGCATTTT. Amino acids: CASSHHPDRPQHF.

The chain recombines TRBV7-2 with TRBJ1-5, with D possibly matching TRBD1 (5 bases). Germline values: CDR1 SGHTA, CDR2 FQGNSA. The V gene lost 1 base and the J gene lost 0 bases, with 13 bases spanning the gap. The length of the CDR3 is 17 residues. CDR3 sequence: CASSLGAGPNSNQPQHF. DNA for the CDR3: TGTGCCAGCAGCTTAGGGGCAGGGCCTAATAGCAATCAGCCCCAGCATTTT.

J is TRBJ1-2 and V is TRBV3-1 (or the pseudogene TRBV3-2), with D unclear. Deletions cut 2 bases from V and 14 bases from J, with 12 bases between. Germline V gene lookup returns CDR1 LGHDT and CDR2 YNNKEL (reference sequence). CDR3 length: 11 amino acids. CDR3 sequence: CASSQIPEATF. The DNA for the CDR3 is TGTGCCAGCAGCCAAATCCCTGAGGCGACCTTC.

The chain joins TRBV12-3 or TRBV12-4 to TRBJ1-2, with 8 bases that match TRBD1. This CDR3 is 13 amino acids long. J gave up 4 bases and V 5 bases, and 3 bases lay outside the gene matches. The CDR3 reads CASSQDRAYGYTF. CDR3 in DNA: TGTGCCAGCAGTCAGGACAGGGCCTATGGCTACACCTTC.

The rearrangement links TRBV21-1 to TRBJ2-3; the table gives TRBD1 as D, unverified against the DNA. TRBV21-1 is a known pseudogene. The CDR3 is 17 amino acids. The CDR3 DNA is TGTGCCAGCAGCAAAGAGGGACAGGGGCGGGTCACAGATACGCAGTATTTT. Translated, it gives CASSKEGQGRVTDTQYF.